This T cell receptor (beta chain) was obtained from a study of blood T cell repertoires in COVID-19 (dated by TCRdb to 2018 to 2020). Study-wide context: Samples covering the acute and convalescent phases of COVID-19 were provided by collaborators in the United States, Italy and Spain. The prospective study material was composed of cDNA or gDNA derived from T cells, B-cell-depleted T cells, or PBMCs. HLA class I and class II types, where available, came from metadata supplied by the sample provider rather than from assay-based typing. The dataset comprised deeply sampled blood TCRbeta repertoires from subjects exposed to, actively infected with, or recovered from COVID-19. The repertoires were made available in a free public database intended to serve as a resource for research on the immune response to SARS-CoV-2. Sample metadata almost always included a de-identified subject ID, COVID-19 status, age in years and sex. Samples came from the ongoing ImmuneRACE study (first 160 participants) plus 1,254 subjects from 6 global collaborators. Broad study findings and their caveats: Clinical and demographic metadata were provided uncurated, with the amount varying by source and participant.

Remarks on this clone: Its antigen is currently not known. Base quality data are lacking; no much larger clone is found one base away.

TCRbeta CDR3 regions were amplified from genomic DNA using the immunoSEQ Assay, a bias-controlled multiplex PCR. The published analysis was carried out like this. Nucleated cell counts per sample were estimated from amplification of reference gene primers within the assay. To quantify the absolute abundance of each unique TCRbeta CDR3 rearrangement, sequence reads were collapsed and filtered. For each sample, productive Simpson clonality was calculated as the square root of Simpson's diversity index across productive rearrangements. In TCRdb, the immuneACCESS table is reduced to in-frame sequences with V and J assigned. These tables do not hold every clone; where another copy was compared, an unresolved V gene accounts for under half, and the others remain unexplained. The D gene and trimming were derived from the DNA, and the V and J assignments and clone size from that table. The sample profile shows 300,000 to 350,000 clones; 89% of them were found once. The top ten clones comprise roughly 10% of the sample.

The junction carries 5 bases between V and J, which are trimmed by 1 base and 2 bases respectively. Looking up the germline V gene (reference sequence) yields CDR1 WNHNN and CDR2 SYGVQD. CDR3 length: 14 amino acids, cysteine to phenylalanine. The only DNA kept is the CDR3, 42 bases in frame from the first base. Participants in the prospective study were enrolled through a virtual design, were aged roughly 18 to 100 years, and lived in roughly 26 United States geographic areas. Cohort assignment in the prospective study relied on participant-reported clinical history from a screening survey and a study questionnaire. Recovered participants in ImmuneRACE Cohort 3 were defined by two consecutive negative NP/OP PCR tests, clearance by a healthcare professional, or resolution of symptoms. In the prospective study, mobile phlebotomists collected whole blood, serum and a nasopharyngeal or oropharyngeal swab from each participant. Prospective study participants could optionally give additional blood draws and questionnaires over a roughly 2-month period. Prospective study blood samples were shipped either frozen or at room temperature before DNA extraction.

Rearrangement joined TRBV10-1 to TRBJ2-2; a confident D gene designation cannot be given. The sequence derives from a woman aged 30 to 39 who had recovered from COVID-19. Material for sequencing was PBMCs or T cells enriched from blood (not recorded which). Here is the DNA: TGCGCCAGCAGTGAGTTACAAAACACCGGGGAGCTGTTTTTT. This is translated as CASSELQNTGELFF.